This T cell receptor (beta chain) stems from a study of CD4 T cells in relation to SARS-CoV-2 and coronaviruses. Study-wide context: Patient ages ranged from roughly 20 to 72, median 38.

Naive and memory CD4+ T cells came from enriched cryopreserved PBMCs. 10^5 naive or memory CD4+ cells were cultured with CEF peptides for nine to ten days. The V and J ends lost 2 bases and 5 bases respectively, with 13 bases between them. The CDR3 sequence is 13 residues long. Germline V gives CDR1 GTSNPN, CDR2 SVGIG (reference sequence). The assay was immunoSEQ multiplex PCR, and TCRdb's table has in-frame clones only and misses some. This sample has about 36,000 clones, with about 80% found just once. A word on this clone: The antigen remains undetermined.

The J gene is TRBJ2-7, the V gene TRBV30; D gene ambiguous. This TCR was sampled from an adult with COVID-19. The sample was memory CD4+ T cells from PBMCs, cultured in vitro. CDR3 region: CAWSPQLENEQYF. DNA of the CDR3: TGTGCCTGGAGTCCTCAGCTAGAAAACGAGCAGTACTTC.